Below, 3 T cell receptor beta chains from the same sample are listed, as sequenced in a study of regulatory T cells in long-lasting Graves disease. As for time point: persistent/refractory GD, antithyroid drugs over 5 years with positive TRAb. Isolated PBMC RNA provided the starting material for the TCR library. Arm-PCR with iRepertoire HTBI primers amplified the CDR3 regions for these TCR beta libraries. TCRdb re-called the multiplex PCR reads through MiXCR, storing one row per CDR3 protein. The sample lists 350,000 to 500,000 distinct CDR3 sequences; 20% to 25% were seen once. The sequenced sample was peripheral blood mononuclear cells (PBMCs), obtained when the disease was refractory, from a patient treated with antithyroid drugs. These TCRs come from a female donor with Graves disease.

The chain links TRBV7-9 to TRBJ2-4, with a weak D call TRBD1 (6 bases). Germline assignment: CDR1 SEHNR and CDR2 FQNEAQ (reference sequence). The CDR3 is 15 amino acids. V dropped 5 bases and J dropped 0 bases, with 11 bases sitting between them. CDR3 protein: CASSTGTLAKNIQYF. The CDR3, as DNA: TGTGCCAGCAGCACAGGGACCTTAGCCAAAAACATTCAGTACTTC.

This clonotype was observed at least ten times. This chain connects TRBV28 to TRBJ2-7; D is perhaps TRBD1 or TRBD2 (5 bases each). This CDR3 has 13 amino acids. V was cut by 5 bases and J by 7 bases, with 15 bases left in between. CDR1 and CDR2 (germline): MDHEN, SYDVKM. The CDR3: CASSGGVSGEQYF. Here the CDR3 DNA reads TGTGCCAGCAGTGGGGGAGTTTCGGGTGAGCAGTACTTC.

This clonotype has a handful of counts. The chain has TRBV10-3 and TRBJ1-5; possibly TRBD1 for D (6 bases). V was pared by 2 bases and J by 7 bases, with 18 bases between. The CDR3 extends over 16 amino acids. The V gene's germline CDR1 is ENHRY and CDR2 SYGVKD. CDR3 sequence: CAISERGGERGQPQHF. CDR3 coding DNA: TGTGCCATCAGTGAGAGGGGCGGGGAAAGGGGGCAGCCCCAGCATTTT.